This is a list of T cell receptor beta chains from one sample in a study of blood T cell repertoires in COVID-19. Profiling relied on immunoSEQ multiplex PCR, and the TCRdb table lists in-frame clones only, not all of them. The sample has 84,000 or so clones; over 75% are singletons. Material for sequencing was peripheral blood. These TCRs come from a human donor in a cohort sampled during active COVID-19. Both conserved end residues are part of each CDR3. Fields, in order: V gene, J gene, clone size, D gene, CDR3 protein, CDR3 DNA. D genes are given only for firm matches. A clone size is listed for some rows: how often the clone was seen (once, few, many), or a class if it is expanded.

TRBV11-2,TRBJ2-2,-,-,CASSLNRHNTGELFF,TGTGCCAGCAGCTTGAACAGACATAACACCGGGGAGCTGTTTTTT
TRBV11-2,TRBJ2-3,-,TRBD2,CASSLSLGGGSTDTQYF,TGTGCCAGCAGCTTATCCCTGGGGGGGGGTAGCACAGATACGCAGTATTTT
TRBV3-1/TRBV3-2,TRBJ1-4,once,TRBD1,CASSQAVSGGPNEKLFF,TGTGCCAGCAGCCAAGCTGTGTCAGGGGGGCCTAATGAAAAACTGTTTTTT
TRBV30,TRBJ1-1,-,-,CAWSSGDTRVNTEAFF,TGTGCCTGGAGTTCCGGGGACACGAGGGTGAACACTGAAGCTTTCTTT
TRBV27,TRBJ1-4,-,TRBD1,CATIPGQGGSTNEKLFF,TGTGCCACCATTCCGGGACAGGGTGGGTCAACTAATGAAAAACTGTTTTTT
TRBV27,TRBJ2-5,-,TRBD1,CASSFRDRGVPETQYF,TGTGCCAGCAGTTTTAGGGACAGGGGAGTACCGGAGACCCAGTACTTC
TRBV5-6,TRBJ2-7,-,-,CASSLGQIYEQYF,TGTGCCAGCAGCTTGGGACAGATCTACGAGCAGTACTTC
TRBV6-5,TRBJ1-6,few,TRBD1,CASTFGTGSPLHF,TGTGCCAGCACCTTTGGGACAGGGTCCCCCCTCCACTTT
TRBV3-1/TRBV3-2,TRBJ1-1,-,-,CASSQSDVAFF,TGTGCCAGCAGCCAGAGTGATGTGGCTTTCTTT
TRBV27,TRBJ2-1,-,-,CATLEGGEQFF,TGTGCCACACTTGAAGGGGGTGAGCAGTTCTTC
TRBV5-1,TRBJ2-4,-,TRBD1,CASSLDIGGPKNIQYF,TGCGCCAGCAGCTTGGATATAGGGGGCCCAAAAAACATTCAGTACTTC
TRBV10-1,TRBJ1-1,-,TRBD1,CASSRTGGTEAFF,TGCGCCAGCAGCCGGACAGGGGGGACTGAAGCTTTCTTT
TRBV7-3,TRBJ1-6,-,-,CASSLGGGSNSPLHF,TGTGCCAGCAGCTTAGGGGGAGGGAGTAATTCACCCCTCCACTTT
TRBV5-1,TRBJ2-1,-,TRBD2,CASSLVVAGDEQFF,TGCGCCAGCAGCTTGGTTGTAGCGGGAGATGAGCAGTTCTTC
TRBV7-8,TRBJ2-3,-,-,CASSRPGTDTQYF,TGTGCCAGCAGCCGACCCGGGACAGATACGCAGTATTTT
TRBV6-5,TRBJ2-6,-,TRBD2,CATERGVSGANVLTF,TGTGCCACCGAGCGGGGGGTTTCTGGGGCCAACGTCCTGACTTTC
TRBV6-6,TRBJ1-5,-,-,CAREKSLAESNQPQHF,TGTGCCAGGGAAAAATCACTTGCGGAAAGCAATCAGCCCCAGCATTTT
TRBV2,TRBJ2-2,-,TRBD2,CASRTSGRVPGELFF,TGTGCCAGCAGGACTAGCGGGAGGGTTCCCGGGGAGCTGTTTTTT
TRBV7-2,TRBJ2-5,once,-,CASSLAPGQETQYF,TGTGCCAGCAGCTTAGCGCCAGGGCAGGAGACCCAGTACTTC
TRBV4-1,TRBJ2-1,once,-,CASSQDFLVQFF,TGCGCCAGCAGCCAAGATTTTCTCGTGCAGTTCTTC
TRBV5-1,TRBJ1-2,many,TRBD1,CASSSGTANYGYTF,TGCGCCAGCAGCTCTGGGACAGCTAACTATGGCTACACCTTC
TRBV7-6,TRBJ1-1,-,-,CASSTGQYSEAFF,TGTGCCAGCAGCACCGGACAGTATTCTGAAGCTTTCTTT
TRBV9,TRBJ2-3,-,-,CASSVLDTQYF,TGTGCCAGCAGCGTTCTAGATACGCAGTATTTT
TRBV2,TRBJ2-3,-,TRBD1,CASRAGTATDTQYF,TGTGCCAGCAGGGCCGGGACAGCCACAGATACGCAGTATTTT
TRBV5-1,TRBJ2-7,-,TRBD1,CASTRQGGYEQYF,TGCGCCAGCACCAGACAGGGGGGTTACGAGCAGTACTTC
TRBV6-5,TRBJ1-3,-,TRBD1,CATADRGRGNTIYF,TGTGCCACCGCGGACAGGGGAAGAGGAAACACCATATATTTT
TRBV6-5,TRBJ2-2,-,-,CASRIPQGLGELFF,TGTGCCAGCAGGATTCCCCAGGGGCTTGGGGAGCTGTTTTTT
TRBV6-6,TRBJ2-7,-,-,CASSYSAGASSYEQYF,TGTGCCAGCAGTTACAGTGCAGGGGCGAGCTCCTACGAGCAGTACTTC
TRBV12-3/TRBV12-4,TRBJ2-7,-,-,CASSPYSYEQYF,TGTGCCAGCAGCCCTTACTCCTACGAGCAGTACTTC
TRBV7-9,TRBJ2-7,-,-,CASSLGSTGNATF,TGTGCCAGCAGCTTAGGCTCAACAGGAAACGCGACATTC
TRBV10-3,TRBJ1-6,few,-,CAITRGYNSPLHF,TGTGCCATCACCAGGGGCTATAATTCACCCCTCCACTTT
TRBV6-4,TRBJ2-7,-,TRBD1,CASSDSDRAAYEQYF,TGTGCCAGCAGTGACTCGGACAGGGCAGCATACGAGCAGTACTTC
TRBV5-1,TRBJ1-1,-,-,CASSFRGEGGEAFF,TGCGCCAGCAGCTTTCGTGGGGAGGGTGGTGAAGCTTTCTTT
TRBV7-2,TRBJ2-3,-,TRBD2,CASSLVSSGGTSTDTQYF,TGTGCCAGCAGCTTAGTGTCTAGCGGGGGCACTAGCACAGATACGCAGTATTTT
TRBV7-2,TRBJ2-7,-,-,CASSIAEGGLSEQYF,TGTGCCAGCAGCATAGCAGAAGGAGGGTTAAGCGAGCAGTACTTC
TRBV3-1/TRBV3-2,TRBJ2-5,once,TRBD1,CASSQVFQGAEETQYF,TGTGCCAGCAGCCAAGTTTTTCAGGGGGCGGAGGAGACCCAGTACTTC
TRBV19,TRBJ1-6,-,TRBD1,CASTPGQYNSPLHF,TGTGCCAGTACCCCGGGACAGTATAATTCACCCCTCCACTTT
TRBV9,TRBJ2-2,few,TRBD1,CASSALTGASTGELFF,TGTGCCAGCAGCGCTTTGACAGGGGCAAGCACCGGGGAGCTGTTTTTT
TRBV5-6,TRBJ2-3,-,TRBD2,CASSLTTSGGTDTQYF,TGTGCCAGCAGCTTGACGACTAGCGGGGGAACAGATACGCAGTATTTT
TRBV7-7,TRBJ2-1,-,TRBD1,CASSFSDRAKQFF,TGTGCTAGCAGCTTCTCGGACAGGGCCAAGCAGTTCTTC
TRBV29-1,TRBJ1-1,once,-,CSALQDLNTEAFF,TGCAGCGCGTTGCAGGACTTGAACACTGAAGCTTTCTTT
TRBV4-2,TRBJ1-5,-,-,CASSQPGNQPQHF,TGTGCCAGCAGCCAACCGGGGAATCAGCCCCAGCATTTT
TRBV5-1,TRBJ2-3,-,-,CASSAGLQYGTDTQYF,TGCGCCAGCAGCGCGGGACTGCAATACGGTACAGATACGCAGTATTTT
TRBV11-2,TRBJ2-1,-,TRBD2,CASSLGGGLVINEQFF,TGTGCCAGCAGCTTAGGGGGGGGACTAGTCATAAATGAGCAGTTCTTC
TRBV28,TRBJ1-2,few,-,CASSDGGVGYGYTF,TGTGCCAGCAGCGACGGGGGAGTCGGATATGGCTACACCTTC
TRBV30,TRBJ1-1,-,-,CAWSRVGTEAFF,TGTGCCTGGAGCAGGGTAGGCACTGAAGCTTTCTTT
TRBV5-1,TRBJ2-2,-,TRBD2,CASSASGGHNTGELFF,TGCGCCAGCAGCGCTAGCGGGGGCCATAACACCGGGGAGCTGTTTTTT
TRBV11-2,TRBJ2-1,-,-,CASSLVVAGVGEQFF,TGTGCCAGCAGCTTAGTGGTAGCCGGGGTTGGTGAGCAGTTCTTC
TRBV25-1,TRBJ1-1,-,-,CASSEEFRGTEAFF,TGTGCCAGCAGTGAAGAGTTTAGGGGGACTGAAGCTTTCTTT
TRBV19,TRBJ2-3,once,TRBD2,CASSMKGASGGSLDTQYF,TGTGCCAGTAGTATGAAGGGTGCTAGCGGGGGGTCACTTGATACGCAGTATTTT
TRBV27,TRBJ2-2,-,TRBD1,CASRGQGTGELFF,TGTGCCAGCAGGGGACAGGGCACCGGGGAGCTGTTTTTT
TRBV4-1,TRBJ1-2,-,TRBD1,CASSQGGRGLIYGYTF,TGCGCCAGCAGCCAAGGTGGCAGGGGGCTGATCTATGGCTACACCTTC
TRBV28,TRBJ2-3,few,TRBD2,CASSLAGTRTDTQYF,TGTGCCAGCAGTCTCGCCGGGACTAGAACAGATACGCAGTATTTT
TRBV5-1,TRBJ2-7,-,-,CASSPLDRSSYEQYF,TGCGCCAGCAGCCCCTTAGACAGGAGCTCCTACGAGCAGTACTTC
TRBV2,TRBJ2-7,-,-,CASKTGPYEQYF,TGTGCCAGCAAGACAGGCCCCTACGAGCAGTACTTC
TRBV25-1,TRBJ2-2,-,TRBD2,CASSGGYKNTGELFF,TGTGCCAGCAGCGGGGGGTACAAAAACACCGGGGAGCTGTTTTTT
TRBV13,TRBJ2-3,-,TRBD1,CASSLRTGNTDTQYF,TGTGCCAGCAGCTTAAGGACAGGAAACACAGATACGCAGTATTTT